Listed here is a single TCR beta chain. Its antigen is unidentified. The record originates from a study of cytomegalovirus exposure and HLA in healthy donors. The study, taken as a whole, reports: 16,951 TCR beta sequences were associated with HLA alleles at 0.05 false discovery rate in a later analysis. An analysis done earlier found most TCR beta V segments productive about 87% or about 30% of the time. Sequencing artifact likely explains a cluster of highly shared sequence variants.

PCR used 60 Vbeta primers and 13 Jbeta primers. Libraries were prepared by immunoSEQ multiplex PCR; TCRdb keeps only in-frame clonotypes and omits some of them. The sample has under 200,000 clones, 80% seen once. Germline CDR1 reads KGHSH; CDR2 reads LQKENI. The CDR3 has 17 residues. V shed 3 bases, J shed 2 bases, and the junction held 6 bases outside the gene matches. V and J are TRBV18 and TRBJ1-5; TRBD1 agrees at 11 bases. This clonotype was obtained from a man aged 18 to 29 in good health and CMV-seropositive. The sample consisted of PBMCs. CDR3 nucleotide sequence: TGTGCCAGCTCACCCGGGACAGGGGGTTTGCGCAATCAGCCCCAGCATTTT. This codes for CASSPGTGGLRNQPQHF.